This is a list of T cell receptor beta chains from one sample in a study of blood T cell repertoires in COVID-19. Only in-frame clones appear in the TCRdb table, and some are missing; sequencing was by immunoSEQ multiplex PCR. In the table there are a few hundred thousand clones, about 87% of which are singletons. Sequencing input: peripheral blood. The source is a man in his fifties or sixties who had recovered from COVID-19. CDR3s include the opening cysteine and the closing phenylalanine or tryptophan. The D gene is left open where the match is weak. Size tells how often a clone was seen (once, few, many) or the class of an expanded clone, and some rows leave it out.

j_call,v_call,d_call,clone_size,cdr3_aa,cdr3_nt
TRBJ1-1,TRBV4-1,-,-,CASSQEVPADTEAFF,TGCGCCAGCAGCCAAGAGGTCCCTGCAGACACTGAAGCTTTCTTT
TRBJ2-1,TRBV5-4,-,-,CASSLWGSLYNEQFF,TGTGCCAGCAGCTTATGGGGCAGCTTATACAATGAGCAGTTCTTC
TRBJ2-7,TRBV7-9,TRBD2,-,CASSSPSSGGHEQYF,TGTGCCAGCAGCTCGCCGTCTAGCGGGGGCCACGAGCAGTACTTC
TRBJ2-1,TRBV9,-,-,CASSAMTGYNEQFF,TGTGCCAGCAGCGCGATGACAGGTTACAATGAGCAGTTCTTC
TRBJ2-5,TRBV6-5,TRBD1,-,CASRGTGGPGETQYF,TGTGCCAGCAGAGGAACAGGGGGCCCAGGAGAGACCCAGTACTTC
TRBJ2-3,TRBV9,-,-,CASSDMTGQYF,TGTGCCAGCAGTGATATGACGGGGCAGTATTTT
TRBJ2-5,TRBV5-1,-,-,CASSSLTISETQYF,TGCGCCAGCAGCTCTCTGACTATCTCGGAGACCCAGTACTTC
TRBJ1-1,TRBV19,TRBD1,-,CASRGDRGRIDTEAFF,TGTGCCAGTAGGGGGGACAGGGGGCGCATCGACACTGAAGCTTTCTTT
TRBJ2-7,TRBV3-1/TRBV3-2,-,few,CASSPYRGSYEQYF,TGTGCCAGCAGCCCCTATCGGGGCTCCTACGAGCAGTACTTC
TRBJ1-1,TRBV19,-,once,CASSTLQAQAFF,TGTGCCAGTAGTACCCTACAGGCGCAAGCTTTCTTT
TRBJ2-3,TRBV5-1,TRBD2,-,CASSSPIAGGTGQYF,TGCGCCAGCAGCTCACCCATAGCGGGGGGGACGGGGCAGTATTTT
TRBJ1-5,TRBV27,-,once,CAFSDRNSNQPQHF,TGTGCCTTCTCGGACAGAAATAGCAATCAGCCCCAGCATTTT
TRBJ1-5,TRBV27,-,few,CASSFSGSSNQPQHF,TGTGCCAGCAGTTTCTCAGGGTCGAGCAATCAGCCCCAGCATTTT
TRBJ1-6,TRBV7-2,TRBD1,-,CASSLSARGRSPLHF,TGTGCCAGCAGCTTATCGGCCAGGGGGAGGTCACCCCTCCACTTT
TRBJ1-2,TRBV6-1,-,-,CASSERGILRGYTF,TGTGCCAGCAGTGAAAGAGGGATATTAAGGGGCTACACCTTC
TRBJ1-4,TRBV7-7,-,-,CASSSGVNEKLFF,TGTGCCAGCAGCTCCGGGGTGAATGAAAAACTGTTTTTT
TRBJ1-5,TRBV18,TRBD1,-,CASSLDRVNNQPQHF,TGTGCCAGCTCTCTTGACAGGGTAAACAATCAGCCCCAGCATTTT
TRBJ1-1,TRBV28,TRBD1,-,CASSVRQGLRTEAFF,TGTGCCAGCAGTGTTAGACAGGGGCTTAGGACTGAAGCTTTCTTT
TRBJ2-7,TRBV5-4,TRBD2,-,CASSPSGGARGEQYF,TGTGCCAGCAGCCCCAGCGGGGGGGCCAGGGGCGAGCAGTACTTC
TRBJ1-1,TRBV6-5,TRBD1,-,CASSFRGPATEAFF,TGTGCCAGCAGTTTCAGGGGGCCTGCCACTGAAGCTTTCTTT
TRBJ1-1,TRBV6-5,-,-,CAGALDSAFTEAFF,TGTGCCGGCGCCTTGGACAGTGCCTTCACTGAAGCTTTCTTT
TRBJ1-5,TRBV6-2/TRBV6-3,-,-,CASSYTLGGFGNQPQHF,TGTGCCAGCAGTTACACCCTGGGGGGGTTTGGCAATCAGCCCCAGCATTTT
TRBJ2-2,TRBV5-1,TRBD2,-,CASSPGLAVTGELFF,TGCGCCAGCAGCCCTGGACTAGCGGTAACCGGGGAGCTGTTTTTT
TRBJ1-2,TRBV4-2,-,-,CASSQEPPRSDGYTF,TGTGCCAGCAGCCAAGAGCCACCCCGATCGGATGGCTACACCTTC
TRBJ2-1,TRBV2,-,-,CASSDPYNEQFF,TGTGCCAGCAGTGACCCATACAATGAGCAGTTCTTC
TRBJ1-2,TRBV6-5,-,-,CASRQAPVMSYTF,TGTGCCAGCCGACAGGCCCCCGTTATGAGCTACACCTTC
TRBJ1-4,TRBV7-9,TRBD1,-,CASSRGQGGEKLFF,TGTGCCAGCAGCCGAGGACAGGGTGGGGAAAAACTGTTTTTT
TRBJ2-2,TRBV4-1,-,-,CASSQGRLNTGELFF,TGCGCCAGCAGCCAAGGTCGACTGAACACCGGGGAGCTGTTTTTT
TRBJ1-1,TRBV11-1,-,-,CASSLNSPRGGAFF,TGTGCCAGCAGCTTAAATAGTCCCCGAGGGGGTGCTTTCTTT
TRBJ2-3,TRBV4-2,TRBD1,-,CASSQEQGADTQYF,TGTGCCAGCAGCCAAGAACAGGGGGCAGATACGCAGTATTTT
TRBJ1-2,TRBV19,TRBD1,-,CASSLQGESCTF,TGTGCCAGTAGCTTACAGGGGGAGTCGTGCACCTTC
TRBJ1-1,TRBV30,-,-,CAWTGFTEAFF,TGTGCCTGGACAGGGTTCACTGAAGCTTTCTTT
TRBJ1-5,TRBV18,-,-,CASSQGIGNQPQHF,TGTGCCAGCTCACAGGGGATCGGCAATCAGCCCCAGCATTTT
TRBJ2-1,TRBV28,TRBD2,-,CASSLLAGPNEQFF,TGTGCCAGCAGTTTACTAGCGGGGCCGAATGAGCAGTTCTTC
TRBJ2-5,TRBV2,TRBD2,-,CASSILLAGGGETQYF,TGTGCCAGCAGTATCCTACTAGCGGGGGGTGGGGAGACCCAGTACTTC
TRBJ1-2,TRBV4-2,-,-,CASSQAADTYGYTF,TGTGCCAGCAGCCAAGCAGCCGACACCTATGGCTACACCTTC
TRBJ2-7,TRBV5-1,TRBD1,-,CASSRDRELYGQYF,TGCGCCAGCAGCAGGGACAGGGAACTCTACGGGCAGTACTTC
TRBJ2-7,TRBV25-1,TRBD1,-,CASSRGGSGYEQYF,TGTGCCAGCAGTCGAGGGGGCTCTGGGTACGAGCAGTACTTC
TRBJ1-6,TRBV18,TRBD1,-,CASSPDRGQAPLHF,TGTGCCAGCTCCCCTGACAGGGGGCAGGCACCCCTCCACTTT
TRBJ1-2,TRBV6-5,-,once,CASSRTVNYGYTF,TGTGCCAGCAGCAGGACAGTTAACTATGGCTACACCTTC
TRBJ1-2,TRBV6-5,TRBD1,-,CASRDRGRSGYTF,TGTGCCAGCAGGGACAGGGGGCGATCTGGCTACACCTTC
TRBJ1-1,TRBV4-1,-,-,CASSQPFSGENTEAFF,TGCGCCAGCAGCCAACCCTTTTCGGGGGAGAACACTGAAGCTTTCTTT
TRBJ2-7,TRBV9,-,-,CASSVAGDTYEQYF,TGTGCCAGCAGCGTAGCAGGGGACACCTACGAGCAGTACTTC
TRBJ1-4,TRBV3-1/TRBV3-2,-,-,CASSQDLVSGTNEKLFF,TGTGCCAGCAGCCAAGATCTGGTCTCCGGAACTAATGAAAAACTGTTTTTT
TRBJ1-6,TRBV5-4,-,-,CASSLSGNSPLHF,TGTGCCAGCAGCTTGTCGGGTAATTCACCCCTCCACTTT
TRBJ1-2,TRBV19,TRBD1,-,CASSMGQGDVYDGYTF,TGTGCCAGTAGTATGGGACAGGGGGACGTATACGATGGCTACACCTTC
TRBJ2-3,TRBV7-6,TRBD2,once,CASSLTPGLATDTQYF,TGTGCCAGCAGCTTGACACCGGGACTAGCGACAGATACGCAGTATTTT
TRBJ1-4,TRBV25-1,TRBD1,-,CASRGTGDEKLFF,TGTGCCAGCAGAGGGACAGGGGATGAAAAACTGTTTTTT
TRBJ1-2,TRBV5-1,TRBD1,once,CASSSGRSTGANYGYTF,TGCGCCAGCAGCTCCGGGAGGTCGACAGGGGCCAACTATGGCTACACCTTC
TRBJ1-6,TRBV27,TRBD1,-,CASSSSKTGVSPLHF,TGTGCCAGCAGTTCCTCGAAGACAGGGGTTTCACCCCTCCACTTT
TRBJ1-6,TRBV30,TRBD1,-,CAWSSSTGGNSPLHF,TGTGCCTGGAGTTCCTCAACAGGGGGCAATTCACCCCTCCACTTT
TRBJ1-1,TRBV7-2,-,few,CASSLAANTEAFF,TGTGCCAGCAGCTTAGCAGCGAACACTGAAGCTTTCTTT
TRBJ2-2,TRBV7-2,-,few,CASSLSPGGIGELFF,TGTGCCAGCAGCTTATCTCCAGGAGGGATCGGGGAGCTGTTTTTT
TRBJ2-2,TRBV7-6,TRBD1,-,CASSDKTGSNTGELFF,TGTGCCAGCAGCGATAAGACAGGGTCGAACACCGGGGAGCTGTTTTTT
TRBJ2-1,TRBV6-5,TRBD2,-,CASSYSASGGAIEFF,TGTGCCAGCAGTTACTCGGCTAGCGGGGGGGCCATTGAGTTCTTC
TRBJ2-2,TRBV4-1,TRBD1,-,CASRQDRVSTGELFF,TGCGCCAGCAGGCAAGACAGGGTCAGTACCGGGGAGCTGTTTTTT
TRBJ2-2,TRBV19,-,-,CASPLSLDFRYPPNPGQNTGELFF,TGTGCCAGTCCCCTTTCGCTCGATTTCCGTTATCCCCCTAATCCGGGACAGAACACCGGGGAGCTGTTTTTT
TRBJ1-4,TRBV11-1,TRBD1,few,CASSRTGLGEKLFF,TGTGCCAGCAGCCGGACAGGGTTGGGTGAAAAACTGTTTTTT
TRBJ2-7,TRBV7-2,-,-,CASSSDRKLQQYF,TGTGCCAGCAGCTCCGACAGGAAACTTCAGCAGTACTTC